This TCR beta chain was identified during a study of blood T cell repertoires in COVID-19. This CDR3 is 17 amino acids long. With 1 base clipped from V and 1 base from J, the junction kept 5 bases outside the gene matches. Germline loops: CDR1 SNHLY, CDR2 FYNNEI. Repertoires were generated with immunoSEQ multiplex PCR, while TCRdb's copy carries only in-frame clones and drops some. This repertoire shows roughly 130,000 clones, 80% to 85% found once; its top ten account for 12%. The clonotype comes from a woman younger than 45 who had recovered from COVID-19. The sequenced sample was peripheral blood. This sequence joins TRBV2 and TRBJ2-5; 11 positions agree with TRBD2. CDR3 sequence: CASSEGILAGGQETQYF. In nucleotides, the CDR3 is TGTGCCAGCAGTGAAGGAATCCTAGCGGGGGGCCAAGAGACCCAGTACTTC.